The source of this T cell receptor (beta chain) is a study of T cell responses to AZD1222 COVID-19 vaccine. Broader study findings: Dominant CD4 TCR responses targeted spike regions 160-218 and 743-854. Clonal diversity was possibly underestimated; the donors were predominantly white British and more often female. At study baseline, merely over 5 AZD1222 recipients were seropositive.

This CDR3 is 17 amino acids long. Turning to this clone: What it binds is not known.

Profiling relied on immunoSEQ multiplex PCR, and the TCRdb table lists in-frame clones only, not all of them. The sample lists fewer than 120,000 clones; 94% were seen once. This specimen consisted of peripheral blood, obtained 28 days after the second AZD1222 dose. The receptor comes from an adult who received the AZD1222 COVID-19 vaccine. The rearrangement uses TRBV21-1 and TRBJ1-6; the table's TRBD1 call for D was not verified on the DNA. TRBV21-1 is a documented pseudogene. The CDR3 nucleotides are TGTGCCAGCAGCAAAATAAGTAAGACAGGGAATAATTCACCCCTCCACTTT. This translates into CASSKISKTGNNSPLHF.